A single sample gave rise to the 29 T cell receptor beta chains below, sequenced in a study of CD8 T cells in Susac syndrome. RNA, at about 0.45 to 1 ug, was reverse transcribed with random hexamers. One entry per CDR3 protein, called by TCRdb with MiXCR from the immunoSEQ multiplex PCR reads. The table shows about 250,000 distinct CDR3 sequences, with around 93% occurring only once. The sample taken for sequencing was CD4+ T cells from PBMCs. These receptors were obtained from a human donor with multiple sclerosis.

This chain's CDR3 is CSVDIPQWVTNEKLFF. The CDR3 DNA reads as TGCAGCGTTGATATCCCCCAATGGGTGACTAATGAAAAACTGTTTTTT. The chain is built from TRBV29-1 and TRBJ1-4, with D unresolved. Trimming stripped 3 bases from V and 2 bases from J, with 16 bases between. This CDR3 is built from 16 residues. Germline values: CDR1 SQVTM, CDR2 ANQGSEA. Drawing the rest from reference TRBV29-1 and TRBJ1-4, the complete variable domain is SAVISQKPSRDICQRGTSLTIQCQVDSQVTMMFWYRQQPGQSLTLIATANQGSEATYESGFVIDKFPISRPNLTFSTLTVSNMSPEDSSIYLCSVDIPQWVTNEKLFFGSGTQLSVL.

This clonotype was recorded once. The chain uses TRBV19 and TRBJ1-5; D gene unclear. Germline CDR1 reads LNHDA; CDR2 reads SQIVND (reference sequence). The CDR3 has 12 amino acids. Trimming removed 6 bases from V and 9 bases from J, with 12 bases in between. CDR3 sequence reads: CASSPRTRPQHF. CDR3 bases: TGTGCCAGTAGCCCCCGGACCCGGCCCCAGCATTTT.

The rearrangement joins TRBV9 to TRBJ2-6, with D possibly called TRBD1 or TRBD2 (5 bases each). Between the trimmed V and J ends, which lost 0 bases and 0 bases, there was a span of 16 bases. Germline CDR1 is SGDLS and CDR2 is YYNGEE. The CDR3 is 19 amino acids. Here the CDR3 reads CASSVDRDGFFSGANVLTF. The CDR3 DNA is TGTGCCAGCAGCGTAGACCGGGACGGGTTTTTCTCTGGGGCCAACGTCCTGACTTTC.

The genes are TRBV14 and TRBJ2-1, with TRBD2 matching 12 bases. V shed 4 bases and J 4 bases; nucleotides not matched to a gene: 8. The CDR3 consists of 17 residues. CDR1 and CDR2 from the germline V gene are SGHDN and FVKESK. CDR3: CASSRIGTSGPYNEQFF. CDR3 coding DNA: TGTGCCAGCAGCCGGATTGGGACTAGCGGGCCATACAATGAGCAGTTCTTC.

CDR3 coding DNA: TGTGCCAGTGGGGAAAGCAATCAGCCCCAGCATTTT. This sequence encodes CASGESNQPQHF. The chain recombines TRBV19 with TRBJ1-5; D ambiguous. Germline loops: CDR1 LNHDA, CDR2 SQIVND (reference sequence). Trimming removed 8 bases from V and 1 base from J, with 6 bases in between. The CDR3 runs 12 residues.

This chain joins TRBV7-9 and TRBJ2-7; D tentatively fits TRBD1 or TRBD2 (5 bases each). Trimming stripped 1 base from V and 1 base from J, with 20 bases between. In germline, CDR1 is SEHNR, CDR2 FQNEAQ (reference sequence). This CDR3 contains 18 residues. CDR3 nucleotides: TGTGCCAGCAGCTTAGGTTGGGGGTTTTCAGACGCTTCCTACGAGCAGTACGTC. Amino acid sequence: CASSLGWGFSDASYEQYV.

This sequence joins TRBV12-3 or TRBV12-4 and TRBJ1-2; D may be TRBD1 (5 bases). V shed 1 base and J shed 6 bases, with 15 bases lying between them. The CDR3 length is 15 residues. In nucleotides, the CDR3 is TGTGCCAGCAGTTTAGTAACAGGATCTTACGATGGCTACACCTTC. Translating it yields CASSLVTGSYDGYTF.

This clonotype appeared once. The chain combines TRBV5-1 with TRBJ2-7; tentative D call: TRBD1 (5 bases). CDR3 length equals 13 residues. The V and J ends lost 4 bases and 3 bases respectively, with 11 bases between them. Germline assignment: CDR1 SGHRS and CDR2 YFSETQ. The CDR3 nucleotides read TGCGCCAGCAGCCCGGACATTTTCTACGAGCAGTACTTC. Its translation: CASSPDIFYEQYF.

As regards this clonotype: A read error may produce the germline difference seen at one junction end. CDR3: CASSLGGASTDTQYF. In DNA form, the CDR3 reads TGTGCCAGCAGTTTGGGGGGCGCGAGCACAGATACGCAGTATTTT. The chain couples TRBV5-1 to TRBJ2-3, with D possibly called TRBD1 or TRBD2 (6 bases each). Per the germline V gene, CDR1 is SGHRS and CDR2 is YFSETQ. The CDR3 loop spans 15 amino acids.

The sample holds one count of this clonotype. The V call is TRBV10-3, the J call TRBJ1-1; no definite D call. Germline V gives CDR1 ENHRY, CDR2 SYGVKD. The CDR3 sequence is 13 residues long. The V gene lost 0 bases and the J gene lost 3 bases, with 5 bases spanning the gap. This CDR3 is CAISESRDTEAFF. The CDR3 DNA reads TGTGCCATCAGTGAGTCCCGGGACACTGAAGCTTTCTTT.

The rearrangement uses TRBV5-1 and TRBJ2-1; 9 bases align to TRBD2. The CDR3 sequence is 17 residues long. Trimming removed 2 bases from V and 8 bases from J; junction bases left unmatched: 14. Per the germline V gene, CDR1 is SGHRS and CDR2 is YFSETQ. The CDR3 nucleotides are TGCGCCAGCAGCTTAGGGACTAGCTCACTAGCCGTAGATGAGCAGTTCTTC. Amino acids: CASSLGTSSLAVDEQFF.

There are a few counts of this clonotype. This CDR3 reads CASSESGNEQFF. CDR3 coding DNA: TGTGCCAGCAGTGAAAGTGGGAATGAGCAGTTCTTC. V gene TRBV2 combines with J gene TRBJ2-1, with unresolved D. V was shortened by 2 bases and J by 7 bases, with 6 bases between the two germline ends. The CDR3 covers 12 residues. CDR1 and CDR2 from the germline V gene are SNHLY and FYNNEI.

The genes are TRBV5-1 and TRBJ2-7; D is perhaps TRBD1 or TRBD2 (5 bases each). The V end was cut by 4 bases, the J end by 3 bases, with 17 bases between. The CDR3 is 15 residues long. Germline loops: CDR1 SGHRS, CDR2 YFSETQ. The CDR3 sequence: CASSAGTARNYEQYF. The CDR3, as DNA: TGCGCCAGCAGCGCCGGGACCGCGCGGAACTACGAGCAGTACTTC.

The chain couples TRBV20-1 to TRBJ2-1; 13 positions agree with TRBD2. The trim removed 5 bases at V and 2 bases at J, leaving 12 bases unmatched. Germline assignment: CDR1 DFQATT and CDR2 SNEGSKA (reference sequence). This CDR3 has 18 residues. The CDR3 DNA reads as TGCAGTGCTCCCAGGACTAGCGGGAGAGTCTTCGCCTACAATGAGCAGTTCTTC. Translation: CSAPRTSGRVFAYNEQFF.

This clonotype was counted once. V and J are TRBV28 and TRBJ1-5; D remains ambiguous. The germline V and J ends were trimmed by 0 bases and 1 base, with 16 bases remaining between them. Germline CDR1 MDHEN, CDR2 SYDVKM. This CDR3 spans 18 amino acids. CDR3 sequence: CASSLWGWAERSNQPQHF. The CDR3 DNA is TGTGCCAGCAGTTTATGGGGGTGGGCAGAACGAAGCAATCAGCCCCAGCATTTT.

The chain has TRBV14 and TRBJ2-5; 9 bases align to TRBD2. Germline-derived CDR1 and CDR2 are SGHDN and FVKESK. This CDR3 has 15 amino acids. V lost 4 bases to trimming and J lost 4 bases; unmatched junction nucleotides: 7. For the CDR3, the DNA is TGTGCCAGCAGCCCGCTGGCGGGGGGGAGAGAGACCCAGTACTTC. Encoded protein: CASSPLAGGRETQYF.

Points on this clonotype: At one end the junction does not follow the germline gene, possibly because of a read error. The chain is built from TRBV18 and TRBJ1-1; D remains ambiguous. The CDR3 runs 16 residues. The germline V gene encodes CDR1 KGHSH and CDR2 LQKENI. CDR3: CASSPPGSGRNTEAFF. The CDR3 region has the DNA TGTGCCAGCTCTCCACCGGGCTCCGGAAGGAACACTGAAGCTTTCTTT. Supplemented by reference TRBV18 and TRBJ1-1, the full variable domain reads NAGVMQNPRHLVRRRGQEARLRCSPMKGHSHVYWYRQLPEEGLKFMVYLQKENIIDESGMPKERFSAEFPKEGPSILRIQQVVRGDSAAYFCASSPPGSGRNTEAFFGQGTRLTVV.

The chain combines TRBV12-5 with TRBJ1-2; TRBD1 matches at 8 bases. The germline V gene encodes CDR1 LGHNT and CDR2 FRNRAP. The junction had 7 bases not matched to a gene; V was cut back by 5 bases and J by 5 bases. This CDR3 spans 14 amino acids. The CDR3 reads CASGPGQGPYGYTF. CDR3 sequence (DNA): TGTGCTAGTGGTCCCGGACAGGGCCCATATGGCTACACCTTC.

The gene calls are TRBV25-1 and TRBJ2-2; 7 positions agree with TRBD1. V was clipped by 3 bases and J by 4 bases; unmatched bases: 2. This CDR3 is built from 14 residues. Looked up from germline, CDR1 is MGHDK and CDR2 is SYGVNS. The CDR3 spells CASSDYRGTGELFF. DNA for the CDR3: TGTGCCAGCAGTGACTACAGGGGCACCGGGGAGCTGTTTTTT.

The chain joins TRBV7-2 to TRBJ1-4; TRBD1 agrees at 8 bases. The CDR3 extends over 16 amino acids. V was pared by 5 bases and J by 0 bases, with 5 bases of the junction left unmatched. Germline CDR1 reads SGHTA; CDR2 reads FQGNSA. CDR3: CASSPKQGATNEKLFF. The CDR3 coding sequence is TGTGCCAGCAGCCCAAAACAGGGGGCAACTAATGAAAAACTGTTTTTT.

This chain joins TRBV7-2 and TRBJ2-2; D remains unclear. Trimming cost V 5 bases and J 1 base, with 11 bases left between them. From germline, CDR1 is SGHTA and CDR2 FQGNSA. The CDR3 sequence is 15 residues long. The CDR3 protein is CASSERAQNTGELFF. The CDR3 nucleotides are TGTGCCAGCAGCGAAAGGGCCCAGAACACCGGGGAGCTGTTTTTT.

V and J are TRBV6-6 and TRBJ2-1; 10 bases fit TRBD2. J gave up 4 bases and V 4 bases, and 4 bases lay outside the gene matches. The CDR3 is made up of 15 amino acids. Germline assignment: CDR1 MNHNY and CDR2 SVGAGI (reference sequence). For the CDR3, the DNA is TGTGCCAGCAGTTGGAGGACTAGCGGATACAATGAGCAGTTCTTC. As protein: CASSWRTSGYNEQFF.

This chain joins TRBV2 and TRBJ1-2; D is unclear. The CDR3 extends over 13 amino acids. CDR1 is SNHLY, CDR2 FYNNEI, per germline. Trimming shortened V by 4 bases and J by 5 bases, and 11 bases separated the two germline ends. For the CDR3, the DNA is TGTGCCAGCAGTGCGCGGCTAACTTATGGCTACACCTTC. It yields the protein CASSARLTYGYTF.

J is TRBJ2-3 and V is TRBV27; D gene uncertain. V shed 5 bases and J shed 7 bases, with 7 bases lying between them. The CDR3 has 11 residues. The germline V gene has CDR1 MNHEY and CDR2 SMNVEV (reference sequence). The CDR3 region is CASSTEYTQYF. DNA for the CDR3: TGTGCCAGCAGTACCGAATATACGCAGTATTTT.

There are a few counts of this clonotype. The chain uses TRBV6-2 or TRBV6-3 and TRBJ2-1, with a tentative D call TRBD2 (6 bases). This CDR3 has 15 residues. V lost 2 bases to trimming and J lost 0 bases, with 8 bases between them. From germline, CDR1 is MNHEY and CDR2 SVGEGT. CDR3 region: CASSYRGSSYNEQFF. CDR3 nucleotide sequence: TGTGCCAGCAGTTACCGGGGGAGCTCCTACAATGAGCAGTTCTTC.

In DNA, the CDR3 is TGCAGCGCCAGAATGGCGGCTCTTAATGAGCAGTTCTTC. Its translation is CSARMAALNEQFF. The V gene is TRBV29-1, the J gene TRBJ2-1; D unresolved. Germline-derived CDR1 and CDR2 are SQVTM and ANQGSEA. V was trimmed by 7 bases and J by 7 bases, leaving 17 bases between them. The CDR3 is made up of 13 amino acids.

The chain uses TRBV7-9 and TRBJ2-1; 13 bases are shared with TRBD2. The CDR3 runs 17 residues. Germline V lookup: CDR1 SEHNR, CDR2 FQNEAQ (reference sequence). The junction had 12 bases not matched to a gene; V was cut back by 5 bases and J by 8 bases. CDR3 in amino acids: CASSPTGTSGKGDEQFF. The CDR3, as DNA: TGTGCCAGCAGCCCAACCGGGACTAGCGGGAAGGGCGATGAGCAGTTCTTC.

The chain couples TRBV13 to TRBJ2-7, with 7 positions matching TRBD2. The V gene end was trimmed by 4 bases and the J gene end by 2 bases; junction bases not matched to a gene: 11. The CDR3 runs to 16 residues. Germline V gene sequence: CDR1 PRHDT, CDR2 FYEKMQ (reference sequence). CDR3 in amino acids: CASSSLTSDFTYEQYF. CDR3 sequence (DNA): TGTGCCAGCAGCTCGCTCACTAGCGACTTTACCTACGAGCAGTACTTC.

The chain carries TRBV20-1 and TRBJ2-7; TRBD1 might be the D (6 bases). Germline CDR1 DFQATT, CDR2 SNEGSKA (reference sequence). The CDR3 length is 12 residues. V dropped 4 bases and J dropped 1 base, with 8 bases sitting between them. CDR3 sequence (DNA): TGCAGTGCTAACAGGGAATCCTACGAGCAGTACTTC. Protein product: CSANRESYEQYF.